This is a list of T cell receptor beta chains from one sample in a study of long-term antiretroviral therapy in people with HIV. The protocol was immunoSEQ multiplex PCR, while the TCRdb copy is restricted to in-frame clones and leaves out a portion. Of 25,000 to 30,000 clones in the sample, 80% to 85% were seen once. The source was unsorted PBMCs, collected 0.8 years before starting antiretroviral therapy. The receptor source for this set is a man younger than 30 with HIV. Both conserved end residues are part of each CDR3. A D gene is named only where the DNA matches it firmly. Not all rows give a size; the values are once, few, many and, for expanded clones, a class.

TRBD1 TRBJ1-5 - TRBV30 TGTGCCTGGAACAGGGGATATAGCAATCAGCCCCAGCATTTT CAWNRGYSNQPQHF
- TRBJ1-3 once TRBV11-2 TGTGCCAGCAGCTTAGAGGCAGGGAGTGGAAACACCATATATTTT CASSLEAGSGNTIYF
- TRBJ1-3 few TRBV10-1 TGCGCCAGCAGTGACGGAACGACCTCTGGAAACACCATATATTTT CASSDGTTSGNTIYF
TRBD1 TRBJ1-2 - TRBV29-1 TGCAGCGCTGACAGGGGCGAATTCTATGGCTACACCTTC CSADRGEFYGYTF
TRBD1 TRBJ1-2 - TRBV4-1 TGCGCCAGCAGCCCCGACCCGGGACAGGCTCCCTTTAACTATGGCTACACCTTC CASSPDPGQAPFNYGYTF
- TRBJ1-4 - TRBV15 TGTGCCACCAGCAGAGATGGGGGGGCAACTAATGAAAAACTGTTTTTT CATSRDGGATNEKLFF
- TRBJ2-2 large TRBV30 TGTGCCTGGAACCAGGGCGGGGAGCTGTTTTTT CAWNQGGELFF
- TRBJ2-7 - TRBV29-1 TGCAGCGTTGAAGTTTTCCAGTCCTACGAGCAGTACTTC CSVEVFQSYEQYF
TRBD2 TRBJ2-2 - TRBV7-2 TGTGCCAGCAGCTGGACTAGCGCCGGGGAGCTGTTTTTT CASSWTSAGELFF
TRBD2 TRBJ2-2 - TRBV7-3 TGTGCCAGCAGCTTAATGGGGAGGGGAGTCAGCGGGGAGCTGTTTTTT CASSLMGRGVSGELFF
TRBD2 TRBJ2-1 - TRBV10-3 TGTGCCATCAGTGAGTCATTTGGTGGGGCTAGCGGGAGCGATGAGCAGTTCTTC CAISESFGGASGSDEQFF
TRBD1 TRBJ1-1 - TRBV7-6 TGTGCCAGCAGCTTAATTTTAGGGGGGGACAGGGCCACTGAAGCTTTCTTT CASSLILGGDRATEAFF
- TRBJ1-5 once TRBV13 TGTGCCAGCAGCTTACGTGGGTACGAGGGTCAGCCCCAGCATTTT CASSLRGYEGQPQHF
- TRBJ2-5 - TRBV6-5 TGTGCCAGCAGTTACGGGACGGTGAATCGGGAAGAGACCCAGTACTTC CASSYGTVNREETQYF
- TRBJ2-7 once TRBV18 TGTGCCAGCTCAACGGCTGTCGAGGGAGCCTACGAGCAGTACTTC CASSTAVEGAYEQYF
- TRBJ2-3 - TRBV5-1 TGCGCCAGCAGCCCCCGGGTCGTCTGGGATACGCAGTATTTT CASSPRVVWDTQYF
- TRBJ1-1 - TRBV7-3 TGTGCCAGCAGCCCCAGGGTATACACTGAAGCTTTCTTT CASSPRVYTEAFF